One TCR beta chain is described in this entry. Its binding antigen is unknown. There are no base qualities to consult, and no much larger clone falls within one base. The data originate from a study of shared clonotypes between healthy human individuals (dated by TCRdb to between 2020 and 2021). Regarding the research as a whole: The cohort comprised a couple of women and three men aged 18 to 49 years. For each donor, CD4 naive and CD4 memory were each run on three plates, CD8 naive on two plates, and CD8 memory on one plate. The study deeply sequenced blood TCR repertoires of five healthy adults to estimate repertoire size and the extent of clonotype sharing between individuals. To increase sequencing depth and limit assay-specific biases, different laboratories used diverse techniques to prepare libraries and sequence TCR repertoires. Each donor's leukapheresis produced roughly between roughly 0.94 and 9.5 billion PBMCs.

V gives up 7 bases and J gives up 7 bases, and the segment between their germline ends measures 4 bases. The CDR3 measures 8 amino acids from cysteine to phenylalanine. Solely the CDR3 DNA is kept, with 24 bases framed from the first base. Taken from the germline V gene (reference sequence), the CDR1 and CDR2 loops are DFQATT and SNEGSKA. The donors were healthy, HIV-negative adults with no recently reported acute infections or vaccinations. All donors were Caucasian adults living in Nashville, Tennessee, USA. Magnetic negative selection was used to enrich CD4+ T cells, after which naive cells were positively selected on CD45RA and the negative fraction became the memory subset. Blood was collected by leukapheresis, and PBMCs were isolated by Ficoll-Histopaque density gradient centrifugation and then cryopreserved in liquid nitrogen vapor phase. Analytical flow cytometry was used to check the purity and quantity of each magnetically sorted T cell population. Genomic DNA was isolated from each sorted fraction and quantified by UV absorbance on a Nanodrop 2000c.

Using the deep immunoSEQ assay, TCR CDR3 regions were amplified from genomic DNA by multiplex PCR. Extracted genomic DNA from each cell subset was distributed evenly across all wells of several immunoSEQ 96-well plates, and each plate was treated as a replicate. Each replicate PCR for sorted subsets received approximately 200 ng genomic DNA, equal to about 29,000 T cell genomes. Purified libraries were quantified with a Qubit 3.0 fluorometer, sized on a Bioanalyzer 2100, and re-quantified with the KAPA Library Quantification kit. A separate single-read 150-cycle Illumina NextSeq 550 flow cell was used to sequence each immunoSEQ 96-well plate. The authors' analysis ran thus. The immunoSEQ output contained only junctional sequences without quality scores, so filtering could not match that applied to full-length reads. To assign V/J genes and CDR3, sequences were annotated against IMGT germline references using PyIR, a Python wrapper for IgBLAST v1.9. Reads with weak V/J assignments (E-value above 1e-6), missing CDR3, stop codons, out-of-frame junctions, or ambiguous translated residues were removed. V3J clonotypes were defined by identical inferred V gene, J gene, and CDR3 amino acid sequence. Percentage overlap between repertoires was computed as shared unique clonotypes divided by the size of the smaller repertoire. Richness of each repertoire was evaluated using RTK rarefaction, the Chao1 estimator, and Recon v2.1 estimates of unobserved clonotypes. Generation probabilities for all TCRbeta clonotypes obtained by the gDNA method from a handful of donors were computed using OLGA. The immuneACCESS repertoire file appears here via TCRdb, limited to in-frame rearrangements. These files lack a portion of the clones; in checked studies, under half of the deficit traces to unresolved V genes, and the cause of the others is not known. D and trimming come from the DNA, and the V and J calls and clone size come from that table. The sample records around 200,000 clones, approximately 62% of which are singletons. The top ten clonotypes cover more than 9% of the sample.

The investigation overall reported the following: Larger estimated clonotype richness was generally found for naive subsets than for memory subsets. Pairwise subsampling indicated that sequencing depth was expected to affect the degree of clonotype sharing among donors. Sampling was restricted to blood, and TCR repertoires in tissue are likely to differ from TCR repertoires in blood. Rarefaction of sorted-subset datasets indicated incomplete sequencing despite the large sequencing depth. Sharing across several donors was observed for approximately 5% of naive CD4, over 3% of naive CD8, about 2.5% of memory CD4, and about 0.4% of memory CD8 clonotypes. Higher generation probabilities were observed for clonotypes shared by all four sorted-subset donors than for non-shared clonotypes. Because the study included only a small number of donors, the genetic and exposure-history diversity represented was limited.

The source of this sequence is a man aged 25 to 45 in good health. Sequencing was performed on memory CD4+ T cells sorted from blood. In the paper's terms, the cell subset or site label means: CD45RA-negative fraction. This receptor chain uses TRBV20-1 and TRBJ1-2; no D gene call is confident. The DNA sequence is TGCAGTGTGGCTGGCTACACCTTC. Its protein reads: CSVAGYTF.